A single sample is the source of the 27 T cell receptor beta chains below, sequenced in a study of shared clonotypes between healthy human individuals. Clones were sequenced by immunoSEQ multiplex PCR, and TCRdb holds only the in-frame ones, with some missing. The sample carries some 1,400,000 clones, 96% recorded once. The sequencing input was naive CD4+ T cells sorted from blood. Subset specified: CD45RA+ positively selected. These receptors were collected from a man between 25 and 39 years old in good health.

The chain uses TRBV2 and TRBJ2-7; no definite D call. Trimming shortened V by 5 bases and J by 9 bases, and 17 bases separated the two germline ends. The CDR3 contains 13 residues. Germline V CDR1 and CDR2: SNHLY, FYNNEI. CDR3 coding DNA: TGTGCCAGCAGTTTAGGCCCATCCTCGGGGCAGTACTTC. Its translation is CASSLGPSSGQYF.

The chain joins TRBV11-1 to TRBJ1-1, with D tentatively TRBD1 (5 bases). The germline V gene encodes CDR1 SGHAT and CDR2 FQDESV (reference sequence). Trimming cost V 1 base and J 2 bases, with 17 bases left between them. This CDR3 has 17 residues. The CDR3 sequence is CASSLGPRVGQNTEAFF. Here the CDR3 DNA reads TGTGCCAGCAGCTTAGGACCCAGGGTGGGCCAAAACACTGAAGCTTTCTTT.

The chain recombines TRBV5-5 with TRBJ2-7; unclear D gene. The CDR3 contains 12 residues. V lost 2 bases and J 5 bases, leaving 8 bases between the germline ends. The germline V gene encodes CDR1 SGHKS and CDR2 YYEKEE (reference sequence). In nucleotides, the CDR3 is TGTGCCAGCAGCTTCTCTCAGGACGAGCAGTACTTC. It codes for CASSFSQDEQYF.

In this sample, this clone turned up once. The rearrangement joins TRBV27 to TRBJ1-4, with D hard to call. Germline V gives CDR1 MNHEY, CDR2 SMNVEV (reference sequence). V was clipped by 6 bases and J by 5 bases, with 13 bases between them. This CDR3 is built from 14 residues. The CDR3 loop reads CASSRAGKNEKLFF. In DNA, the CDR3 is TGTGCCAGCAGCCGTGCTGGGAAGAATGAAAAACTGTTTTTT. Variable domain in full (rest from reference TRBV27 and TRBJ1-4): EAQVTQNPRYLITVTGKKLTVTCSQNMNHEYMSWYRQDPGLGLRQIYYSMNVEVTDKGDVPEGYKVSRKEKRNFPLILESPSPNQTSLYFCASSRAGKNEKLFFGSGTQLSVL.

The chain uses TRBV11-3 and TRBJ2-7; the D gene is possibly TRBD2 (6 bases). The V gene's germline CDR1 is SGHNT and CDR2 YENEEA. Trimming took off 1 base at V and 6 bases at J, with 10 bases between the two ends. This CDR3 comprises 13 residues. In DNA form, the CDR3 reads TGTGCCAGCAGCTTAGTCGGCGGGACCGAGCAGTACTTC. Its protein is CASSLVGGTEQYF.

The chain recombines TRBV27 with TRBJ2-7; 7 bases map to TRBD2. V shed 2 bases and J 0 bases; nucleotides not matched to a gene: 4. The CDR3 runs to 15 residues. Germline V lookup: CDR1 MNHEY, CDR2 SMNVEV (reference sequence). CDR3 DNA sequence: TGTGCCAGCAGTTTAGTGGGGGGGAGCTCCTACGAGCAGTACTTC. It yields the protein CASSLVGGSSYEQYF.

CDR3 nucleotide sequence: TGTGCCAGCAGCTCTTCTCTTACCGGGACTAGCGGGAGGGATGAGCAGTTCTTC. Its translation is CASSSSLTGTSGRDEQFF. The V gene is TRBV11-3, the J gene TRBJ2-1; 16 nucleotides line up with TRBD2. Germline loops: CDR1 SGHNT, CDR2 YENEEA. CDR3 length: 18 residues. J was trimmed by 8 bases and V by 4 bases; bases with no gene match: 11.

The V and J genes are TRBV4-3 and TRBJ2-3, with D unclear. V shed 0 bases and J shed 3 bases, with 4 bases lying between them. The CDR3 has 13 amino acids. CDR1 and CDR2 from the germline V gene are LGHNA and YSLEER. CDR3 nucleotides: TGCGCCAGCAGCCAAGAGCTGACAGATACGCAGTATTTT. Protein sequence: CASSQELTDTQYF.

For this clone: At one end the junction does not follow the germline gene, possibly because of a read error. V gene TRBV5-1 combines with J gene TRBJ2-1, with a tentative D call TRBD2 (6 bases). CDR3 size: 16 residues. Germline V gene lookup returns CDR1 SGHRS and CDR2 YFSETQ. In nucleotides, the CDR3 is TGCGCCAGCAGGCGGGGATCGGCCATCTCCAACAATGAGCAGTTCTTC. It yields the protein CASRRGSAISNNEQFF.

This clone was recorded once. One junction end does not reproduce the germline sequence, and a read error may be involved. The chain combines TRBV6-1 with TRBJ1-2; 11 nucleotides agree with TRBD1. This CDR3 spans 15 amino acids. The germline CDR1 and CDR2 sequences are MNHNS and SASEGT. DNA for the CDR3: TGTGCCAGCAGGGGGGACAGGGGGTTTTACTACGGCTACACCTTC. Protein sequence: CASRGDRGFYYGYTF.

This chain links TRBV27 with TRBJ2-3; 7 nucleotides agree with TRBD2. Per the germline V gene, CDR1 is MNHEY and CDR2 is SMNVEV (reference sequence). The CDR3 runs to 14 residues. The V gene end was trimmed by 3 bases and the J gene end by 3 bases; junction bases not matched to a gene: 3. The CDR3 DNA reads as TGTGCCAGCAGTTTCACTAGCGTAACAGATACGCAGTATTTT. It specifies CASSFTSVTDTQYF.

The rearrangement joins TRBV9 to TRBJ2-3, with 13 bases that match TRBD2. This CDR3 is built from 16 residues. Trimming took 4 bases from V and 3 from J; bases not matched to a gene: 5. CDR1 and CDR2 (germline): SGDLS, YYNGEE. CDR3 nucleotides: TGTGCCAGCAGCATCGGACTAGCGGGAGCTACAGATACGCAGTATTTT. It translates to CASSIGLAGATDTQYF. Full variable domain (outside the CDR3, taken from reference TRBV9 and TRBJ2-3): DSGVTQTPKHLITATGQRVTLRCSPRSGDLSVYWYQQSLDQGLQFLIQYYNGEERAKGNILERFSAQQFPDLHSELNLSSLELGDSALYFCASSIGLAGATDTQYFGPGTRLTVL.

J is TRBJ1-5 and V is TRBV12-2. TRBV12-2 is a pseudogene locus. The CDR3 runs 13 residues. CDR3 region: CASRLARCQPQHF. The CDR3, as DNA: TGTGCAAGTCGCTTAGCGCGCTGTCAGCCCCAGCATTTT.

V is TRBV5-4 and J is TRBJ2-1; D is perhaps TRBD1 (5 bases). The germline gives CDR1 SGHNT, CDR2 YYREEE (reference sequence). The CDR3 contains 15 residues. V dropped 0 bases and J dropped 4 bases, with 11 bases sitting between them. Here the CDR3 reads CASSLGTPPYNEQFF. The DNA of the CDR3 is TGTGCCAGCAGCTTGGGGACACCGCCGTACAATGAGCAGTTCTTC.

The chain joins TRBV11-3 to TRBJ2-1, with 8 bases fitting TRBD2. The CDR3 runs to 15 residues. CDR1 is SGHNT, CDR2 YENEEA, per germline. V was clipped by 6 bases and J by 9 bases; unmatched bases: 13. The DNA for the CDR3 is TGTGCCAGCAGTCCCGCCGGGGTAGCGGGATCTGAGCAGTTCTTC. Its protein product is CASSPAGVAGSEQFF.

Here the CDR3 DNA reads TGTGCCAGCAGCTTTTACTCGTTTTCCTACAATGAGCAGTTCTTC. Translated, it gives CASSFYSFSYNEQFF. The gene calls are TRBV11-2 and TRBJ2-1; D remains unclear. Trimming pared 3 bases from V and 1 base from J, leaving 10 bases between. Germline V gives CDR1 SGHAT, CDR2 FQNNGV. The CDR3 sequence is 15 residues long.

DNA for the CDR3: TGCGCCAGCAGTGCATGGCCGGGACACAGCTCTGGAAACACCATATATTTT. The encoded protein is CASSAWPGHSSGNTIYF. V is TRBV10-1 and J is TRBJ1-3; D might be TRBD1 (6 bases). Between the trimmed V and J ends, which lost 4 bases and 0 bases, there was a span of 16 bases. The CDR3 runs to 17 residues. Germline CDR1 is WNHNN and CDR2 is SYGVQD (reference sequence).

The V gene is TRBV5-1, the J gene TRBJ1-3; D possibly corresponds to TRBD1 (6 bases). This CDR3 has 15 residues. Per the germline V gene, CDR1 is SGHRS and CDR2 is YFSETQ. Between the trimmed V and J ends, which lost 4 bases and 1 base, there was a span of 12 bases. CDR3 sequence reads: CASSLTGISGNTIYF. The CDR3 coding sequence is TGCGCCAGCAGCCTCACAGGGATTTCTGGAAACACCATATATTTT.

The V and J genes are TRBV5-6 and TRBJ2-7; 10 bases agree with TRBD2. Trimming took 1 base from V and 3 from J; bases not matched to a gene: 4. The CDR3 is 15 residues long. Germline-derived CDR1 and CDR2 are SGHDT and YYEEEE. This CDR3 reads CASSLTSGKYYEQYF. CDR3 nucleotide sequence: TGTGCCAGCAGCTTGACTAGCGGGAAATACTACGAGCAGTACTTC.

The chain couples TRBV10-3 to TRBJ2-5, with 8 bases fitting TRBD2. Germline V CDR1 and CDR2: ENHRY, SYGVKD. The CDR3 totals 13 residues. After removal of 10 bases from V and 5 bases from J, the junction contained 9 bases not matched to a gene. The CDR3 nucleotides are TGTGCCACCGCTTGGCTAGCGGGCGAGACCCAGTACTTC. Protein product: CATAWLAGETQYF.

The chain couples TRBV10-3 to TRBJ2-1; 11 bases are a match to TRBD2. Per the germline V gene, CDR1 is ENHRY and CDR2 is SYGVKD. The V segment lost 4 bases and the J segment 5 bases; nucleotides outside the gene matches: 1. The CDR3 contains 14 residues. CDR3 in amino acids: CAISVLAGDNEQFF. The CDR3 DNA reads as TGTGCCATCAGTGTACTAGCGGGGGACAATGAGCAGTTCTTC.

The gene calls are TRBV11-2 and TRBJ1-2; TRBD1 aligns across 10 bases. The CDR3 extends over 14 amino acids. V lost 3 bases and J lost 3; bases outside the gene matches: 1. Germline CDR1 and CDR2: SGHAT and FQNNGV. The CDR3 bases are TGTGCCAGCAGCTTCGGGACAGGGGACTATGGCTACACCTTC. Protein sequence: CASSFGTGDYGYTF. Based on the CDR3 plus reference TRBV11-2 and TRBJ1-2, the full variable domain is EAGVAQSPRYKIIEKRQSVAFWCNPISGHATLYWYQQILGQGPKLLIQFQNNGVVDDSQLPKDRFSAERLKGVDSTLKIQPAKLEDSAVYLCASSFGTGDYGYTFGSGTRLTVV.

This clone was recorded once. The chain joins TRBV18 to TRBJ2-1, with 7 bases lining up with TRBD2. There are 15 residues in the CDR3. The germline gives CDR1 KGHSH, CDR2 LQKENI. The V and J ends lost 2 bases and 4 bases, in that order; junction bases with no gene match: 5. CDR3 DNA sequence: TGTGCCAGCTCACCAGGCGGACTAGGTTACAATGAGCAGTTCTTC. It is translated as CASSPGGLGYNEQFF.

The J gene is TRBJ1-5, the V gene TRBV7-8; TRBD1 aligns across 11 bases. This CDR3 is 16 amino acids long. Germline CDR1 SGHVS, CDR2 FQNEAQ. V shed 5 bases and J 2 bases; nucleotides not matched to a gene: 5. The CDR3 protein is CASSNRTGGRNQPQHF. For the CDR3, the DNA is TGTGCCAGCAGCAACCGGACAGGGGGCCGCAATCAGCCCCAGCATTTT.

The chain joins TRBV28 to TRBJ2-6; 7 bases are shared with TRBD1. The J segment lost 2 bases and the V segment lost 4 bases, leaving 2 bases of the junction unmatched. The CDR3 loop spans 15 amino acids. CDR1 and CDR2 (germline): MDHEN, SYDVKM. CDR3 sequence reads: CASSYTGAGANVLTF. CDR3 in DNA: TGTGCCAGCAGTTATACAGGGGCTGGGGCCAACGTCCTGACTTTC.

This chain joins TRBV10-2 and TRBJ1-2; possible D gene TRBD1, 5 bases. Per the germline V gene, CDR1 is WSHSY and CDR2 is SAAADI. CDR3 length: 13 amino acids. The ends were cut back, 2 bases at V and 7 bases at J, with 11 bases in the middle. CDR3 loop: CASSEGLGTGYTF. The CDR3 coding sequence is TGCGCCAGCAGTGAGGGGTTGGGGACTGGCTACACCTTC.

The rearrangement uses TRBV19 and TRBJ2-1; TRBD2 agrees at 15 bases. This CDR3 comprises 17 residues. Germline V gives CDR1 LNHDA, CDR2 SQIVND (reference sequence). V lost 2 bases to trimming and J lost 10 bases; unmatched junction nucleotides: 9. The CDR3 loop reads CASSIYRTSGRAGEQFF. The DNA for the CDR3 is TGTGCCAGTAGTATATATCGGACTAGCGGGAGGGCAGGAGAGCAGTTCTTC.